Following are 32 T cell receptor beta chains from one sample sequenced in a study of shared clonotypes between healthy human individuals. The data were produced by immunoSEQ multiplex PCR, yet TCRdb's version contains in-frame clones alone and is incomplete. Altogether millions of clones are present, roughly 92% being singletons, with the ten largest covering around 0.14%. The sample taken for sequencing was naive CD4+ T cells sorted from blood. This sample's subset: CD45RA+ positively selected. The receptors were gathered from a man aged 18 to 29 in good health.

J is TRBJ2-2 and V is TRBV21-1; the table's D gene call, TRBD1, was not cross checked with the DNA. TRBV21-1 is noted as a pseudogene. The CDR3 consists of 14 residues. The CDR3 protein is CASSKDGNTGELFF. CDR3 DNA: TGTGCCAGCAGCAAAGATGGCAACACCGGGGAGCTGTTTTTT.

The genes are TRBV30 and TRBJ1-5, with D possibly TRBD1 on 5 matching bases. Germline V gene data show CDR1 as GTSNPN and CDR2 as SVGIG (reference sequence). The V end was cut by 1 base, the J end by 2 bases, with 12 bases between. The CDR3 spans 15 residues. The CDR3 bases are TGTGCCTGGAGTGCCTTTTCGGGGGGCAATCAGCCCCAGCATTTT. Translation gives CAWSAFSGGNQPQHF.

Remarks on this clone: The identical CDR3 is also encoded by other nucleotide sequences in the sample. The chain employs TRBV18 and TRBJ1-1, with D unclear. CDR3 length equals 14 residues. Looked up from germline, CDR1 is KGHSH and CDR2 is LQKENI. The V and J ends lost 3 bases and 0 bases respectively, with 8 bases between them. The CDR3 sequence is CASSPGRLNTEAFF. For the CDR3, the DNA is TGTGCCAGCTCACCCGGACGGTTGAACACTGAAGCTTTCTTT. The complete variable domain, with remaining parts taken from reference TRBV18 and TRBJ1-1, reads NAGVMQNPRHLVRRRGQEARLRCSPMKGHSHVYWYRQLPEEGLKFMVYLQKENIIDESGMPKERFSAEFPKEGPSILRIQQVVRGDSAAYFCASSPGRLNTEAFFGQGTRLTVV.

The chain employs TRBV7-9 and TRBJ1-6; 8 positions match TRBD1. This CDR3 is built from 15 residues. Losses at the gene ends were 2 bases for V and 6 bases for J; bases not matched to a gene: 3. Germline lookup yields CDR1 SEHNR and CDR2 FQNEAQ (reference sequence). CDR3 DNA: TGTGCCAGCAGCTTACGCGGACAGGGTAATTCACCCCTCCACTTT. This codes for CASSLRGQGNSPLHF.

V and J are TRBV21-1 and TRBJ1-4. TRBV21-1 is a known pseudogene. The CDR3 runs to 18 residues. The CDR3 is CASSKAETGGATNEKLFF. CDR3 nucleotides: TGTGCCAGCAGCAAAGCGGAGACAGGAGGGGCAACTAATGAAAAACTGTTTTTT.

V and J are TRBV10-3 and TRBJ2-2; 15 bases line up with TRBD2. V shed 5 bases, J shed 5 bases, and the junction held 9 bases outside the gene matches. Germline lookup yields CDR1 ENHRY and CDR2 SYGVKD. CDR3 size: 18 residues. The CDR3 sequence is CAISTGLAGGGRTGELFF. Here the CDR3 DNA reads TGTGCCATCAGTACAGGACTAGCGGGAGGGGGCCGAACCGGGGAGCTGTTTTTT.

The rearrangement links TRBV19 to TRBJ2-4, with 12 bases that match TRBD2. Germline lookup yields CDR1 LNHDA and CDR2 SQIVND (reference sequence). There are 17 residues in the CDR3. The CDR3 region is CATSRLAGEGDKNIQYF. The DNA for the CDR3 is TGTGCTACCTCTCGACTAGCGGGAGAAGGGGACAAAAACATTCAGTACTTC.

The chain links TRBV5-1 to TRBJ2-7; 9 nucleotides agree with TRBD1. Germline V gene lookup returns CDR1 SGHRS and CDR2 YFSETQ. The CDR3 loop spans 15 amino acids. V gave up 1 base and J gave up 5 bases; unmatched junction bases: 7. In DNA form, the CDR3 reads TGCGCCAGCAGCTTGTCTTCCGGGACAGGGAACGAGCAGTACTTC. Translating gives CASSLSSGTGNEQYF.

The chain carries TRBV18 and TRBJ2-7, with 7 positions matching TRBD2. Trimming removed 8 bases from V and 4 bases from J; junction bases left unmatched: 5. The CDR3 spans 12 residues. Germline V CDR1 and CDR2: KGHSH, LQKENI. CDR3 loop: CASGEAGYEQYF. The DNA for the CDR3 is TGTGCCAGCGGCGAAGCGGGGTACGAGCAGTACTTC.

The chain's CDR3 is CASTPGTKQETQYF. The CDR3 DNA is TGTGCCAGCACCCCCGGGACTAAACAAGAGACCCAGTACTTC. The chain joins TRBV2 to TRBJ2-5; TRBD2 agrees at 7 bases. The length of the CDR3 is 14 residues. Germline V gene sequence: CDR1 SNHLY, CDR2 FYNNEI. J was trimmed by 2 bases and V by 7 bases; bases with no gene match: 7.

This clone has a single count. DNA of the CDR3: TGTGCCAGTAGTATAGATCGGTCAGGGGTGGATGATGAGCAGTTCTTC. Its translation is CASSIDRSGVDDEQFF. The rearrangement joins TRBV19 to TRBJ2-1; a weak D match, TRBD1 (6 bases). Germline loops: CDR1 LNHDA, CDR2 SQIVND (reference sequence). This CDR3 has 16 residues. V shed 0 bases and J shed 8 bases, with 17 bases lying between them.

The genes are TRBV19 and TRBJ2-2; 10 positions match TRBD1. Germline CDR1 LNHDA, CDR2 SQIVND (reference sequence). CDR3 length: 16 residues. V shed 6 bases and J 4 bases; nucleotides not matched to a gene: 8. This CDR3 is CASRGTGEIGTGELFF. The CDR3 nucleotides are TGTGCCAGTAGAGGGACAGGGGAGATTGGCACCGGGGAGCTGTTTTTT.

The CDR3 reads CASSQLQAGPNTEAFF. In nucleotides, the CDR3 is TGTGCCAGCTCTCAATTACAGGCAGGACCGAACACTGAAGCTTTCTTT. V and J are TRBV18 and TRBJ1-1; a weak D match, TRBD1 (5 bases). Trimming left V 6 bases short and J 1 base short, with 18 bases between. The CDR3 is 16 amino acids. Germline CDR1 reads KGHSH; CDR2 reads LQKENI.

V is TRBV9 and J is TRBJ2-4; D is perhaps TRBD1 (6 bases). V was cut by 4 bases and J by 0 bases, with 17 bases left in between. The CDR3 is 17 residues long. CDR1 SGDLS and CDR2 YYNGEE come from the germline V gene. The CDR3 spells CASSNTTGKKAKNIQYF. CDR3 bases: TGTGCCAGCAGCAATACGACAGGAAAGAAAGCCAAAAACATTCAGTACTTC.

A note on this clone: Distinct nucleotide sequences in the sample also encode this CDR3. The CDR3 here is CASSLRTGSYNEQFF. For the CDR3, the DNA is TGCGCCAGCAGCTTAAGGACAGGTTCCTACAATGAGCAGTTCTTC. The chain joins TRBV5-1 to TRBJ2-1; 7 bases are shared with TRBD1. Per the germline V gene, CDR1 is SGHRS and CDR2 is YFSETQ. With V trimmed by 2 bases and J by 1 base, 3 bases remained unmatched. The CDR3 has 15 amino acids.

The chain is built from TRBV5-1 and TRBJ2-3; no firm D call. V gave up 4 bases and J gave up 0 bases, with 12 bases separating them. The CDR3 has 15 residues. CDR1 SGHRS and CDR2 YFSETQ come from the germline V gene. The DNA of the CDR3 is TGCGCCAGCAGCCCGGACGATTCTAGCACAGATACGCAGTATTTT. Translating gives CASSPDDSSTDTQYF. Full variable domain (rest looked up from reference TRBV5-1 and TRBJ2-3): KAGVTQTPRYLIKTRGQQVTLSCSPISGHRSVSWYQQTPGQGLQFLFEYFSETQRNKGNFPGRFSGRQFSNSRSEMNVSTLELGDSALYLCASSPDDSSTDTQYFGPGTRLTVL.

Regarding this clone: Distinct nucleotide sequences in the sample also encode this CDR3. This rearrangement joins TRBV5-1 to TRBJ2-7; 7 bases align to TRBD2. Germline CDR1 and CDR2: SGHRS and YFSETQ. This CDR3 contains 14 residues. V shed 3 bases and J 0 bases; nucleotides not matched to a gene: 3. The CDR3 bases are TGCGCCAGCAGCTCCACGGGGGGCTCCTACGAGCAGTACTTC. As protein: CASSSTGGSYEQYF.

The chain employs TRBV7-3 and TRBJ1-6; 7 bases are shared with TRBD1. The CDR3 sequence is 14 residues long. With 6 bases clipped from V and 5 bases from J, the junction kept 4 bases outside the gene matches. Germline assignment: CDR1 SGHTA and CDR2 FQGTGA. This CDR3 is CASSIDRDNSPLHF. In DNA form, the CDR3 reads TGTGCCAGCAGTATTGACAGGGATAATTCACCCCTCCACTTT.

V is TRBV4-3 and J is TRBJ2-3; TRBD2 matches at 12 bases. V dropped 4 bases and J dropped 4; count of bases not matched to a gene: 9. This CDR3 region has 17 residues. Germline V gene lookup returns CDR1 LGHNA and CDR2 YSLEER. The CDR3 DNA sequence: TGCGCCAGCAGCCGCTACCTACGACTAGCGGGAGCAGATACGCAGTATTTT. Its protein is CASSRYLRLAGADTQYF.

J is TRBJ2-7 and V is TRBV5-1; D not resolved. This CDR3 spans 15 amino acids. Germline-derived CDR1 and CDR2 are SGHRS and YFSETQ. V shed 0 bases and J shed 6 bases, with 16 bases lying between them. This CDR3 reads CASSLDGPLQGEQYF. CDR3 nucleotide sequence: TGCGCCAGCAGCTTGGACGGTCCCCTTCAAGGCGAGCAGTACTTC.

The CDR3 sequence: CASSLGGDRGRSPLHF. CDR3 coding DNA: TGCGCCAGCAGCTTGGGTGGTGACAGGGGGCGATCACCCCTCCACTTT. The chain carries TRBV5-1 and TRBJ1-6, with 10 bases that match TRBD1. Germline-derived CDR1 and CDR2 are SGHRS and YFSETQ. This CDR3 has 16 amino acids. V lost 0 bases and J lost 10; bases outside the gene matches: 7.

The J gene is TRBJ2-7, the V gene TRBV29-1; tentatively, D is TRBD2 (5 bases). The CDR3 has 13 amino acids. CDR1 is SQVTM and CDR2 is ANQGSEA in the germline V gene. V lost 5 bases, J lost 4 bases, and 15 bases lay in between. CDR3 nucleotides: TGCAGCGTTTTTGCCGGGAACGGATACGAGCAGTACTTC. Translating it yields CSVFAGNGYEQYF.

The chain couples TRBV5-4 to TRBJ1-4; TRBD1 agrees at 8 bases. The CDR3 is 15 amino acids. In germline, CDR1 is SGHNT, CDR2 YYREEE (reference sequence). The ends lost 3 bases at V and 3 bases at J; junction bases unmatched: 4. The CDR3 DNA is TGTGCCAGCAGCTCGACAGGGGTTCCTAATGAAAAACTGTTTTTT. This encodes CASSSTGVPNEKLFF.

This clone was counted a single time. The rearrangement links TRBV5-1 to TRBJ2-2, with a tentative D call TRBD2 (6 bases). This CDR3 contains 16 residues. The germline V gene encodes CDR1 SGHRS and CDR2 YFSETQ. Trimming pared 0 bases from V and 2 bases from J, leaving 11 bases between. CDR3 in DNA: TGCGCCAGCAGCTTGGGTCCAGGGACTAACACCGGGGAGCTGTTTTTT. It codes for CASSLGPGTNTGELFF.

The CDR3 here is CASSQTGGPDTQYF. The CDR3 nucleotides read TGCGCCAGCAGCCAAACGGGAGGGCCAGATACGCAGTATTTT. The chain combines TRBV4-3 with TRBJ2-3; 8 bases map to TRBD2. V trimming: 2 bases; J trimming: 4 bases; junction bases outside the gene matches: 2. The germline gives CDR1 LGHNA, CDR2 YSLEER. The CDR3 extends over 14 amino acids.

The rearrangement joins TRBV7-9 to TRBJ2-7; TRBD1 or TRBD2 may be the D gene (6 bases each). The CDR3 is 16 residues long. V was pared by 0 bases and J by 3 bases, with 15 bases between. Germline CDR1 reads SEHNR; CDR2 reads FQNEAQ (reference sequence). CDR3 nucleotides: TGTGCCAGCAGCTTAGCGGGGGGCAGAGTGAACTACGAGCAGTACTTC. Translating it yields CASSLAGGRVNYEQYF.

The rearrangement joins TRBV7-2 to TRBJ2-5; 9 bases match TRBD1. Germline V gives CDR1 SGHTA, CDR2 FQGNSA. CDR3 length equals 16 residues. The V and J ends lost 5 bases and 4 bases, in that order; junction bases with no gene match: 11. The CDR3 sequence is CASSQGQGATGETQYF. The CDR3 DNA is TGTGCCAGCAGCCAGGGACAGGGTGCCACGGGAGAGACCCAGTACTTC.

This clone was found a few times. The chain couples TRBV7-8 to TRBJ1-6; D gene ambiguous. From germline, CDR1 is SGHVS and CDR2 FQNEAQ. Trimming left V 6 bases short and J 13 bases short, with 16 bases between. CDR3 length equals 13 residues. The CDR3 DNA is TGTGCCAGCAGGGAGACCTCAGTCGGGCCCCTCCACTTT. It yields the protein CASRETSVGPLHF.

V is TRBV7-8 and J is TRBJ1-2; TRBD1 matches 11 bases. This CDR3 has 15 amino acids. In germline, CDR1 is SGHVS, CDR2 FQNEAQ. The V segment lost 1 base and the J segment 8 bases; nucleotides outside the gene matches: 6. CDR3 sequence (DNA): TGTGCCAGCAGCTTAGAAAGTGGGACAGGGGGAGGCTACACCTTC. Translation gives CASSLESGTGGGYTF.

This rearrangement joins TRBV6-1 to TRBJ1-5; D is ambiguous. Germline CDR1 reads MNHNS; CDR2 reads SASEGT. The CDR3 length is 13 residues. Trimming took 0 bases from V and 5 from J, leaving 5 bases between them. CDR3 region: CASSEAPHQPQHF. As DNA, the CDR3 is TGTGCCAGCAGTGAAGCGCCGCATCAGCCCCAGCATTTT.

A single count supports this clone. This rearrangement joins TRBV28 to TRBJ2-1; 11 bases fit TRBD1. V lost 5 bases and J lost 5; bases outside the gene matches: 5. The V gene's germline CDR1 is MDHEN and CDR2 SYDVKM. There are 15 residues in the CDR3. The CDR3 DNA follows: TGTGCCAGCAGTGCCGGGACAGGGGGGAACAATGAGCAGTTCTTC. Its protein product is CASSAGTGGNNEQFF.

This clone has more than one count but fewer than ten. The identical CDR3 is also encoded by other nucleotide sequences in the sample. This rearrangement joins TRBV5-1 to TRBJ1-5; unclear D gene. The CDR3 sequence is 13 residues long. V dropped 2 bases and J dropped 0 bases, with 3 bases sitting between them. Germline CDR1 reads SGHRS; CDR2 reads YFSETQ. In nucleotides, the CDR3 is TGCGCCAGCAGCTTAGATAGCAATCAGCCCCAGCATTTT. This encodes CASSLDSNQPQHF.